This T cell receptor (beta chain) is drawn from a study of shared clonotypes between healthy human individuals. The CDR3 has 16 amino acids. Germline-derived CDR1 and CDR2 are KGHSH and LQKENI. V lost 1 base, J lost 6 bases, and 5 bases stayed unmatched. A split of CD4+ cells into CD45RA+ naive and CD45RA-negative memory subsets was performed. This clone was observed a single time. Generated by immunoSEQ multiplex PCR, the TCRdb table keeps only in-frame clones and is missing some. The sample holds around 1.1 million clones, 75% to 80% seen once. The sequence was collected from a man aged 18-30 years in good health. Some clones in this sample may be carry-over from other donors' samples. The specimen was memory CD4+ T cells from PBMCs. Subset denoted: CD45RA-negative fraction. This sequence joins TRBV18 and TRBJ2-3; TRBD2 aligns across 12 bases. CDR3 amino acids: CASSPRTSGAGDTQYF. In DNA form, the CDR3 reads TGTGCCAGCTCACCACGGACTAGCGGGGCTGGGGATACGCAGTATTTT.